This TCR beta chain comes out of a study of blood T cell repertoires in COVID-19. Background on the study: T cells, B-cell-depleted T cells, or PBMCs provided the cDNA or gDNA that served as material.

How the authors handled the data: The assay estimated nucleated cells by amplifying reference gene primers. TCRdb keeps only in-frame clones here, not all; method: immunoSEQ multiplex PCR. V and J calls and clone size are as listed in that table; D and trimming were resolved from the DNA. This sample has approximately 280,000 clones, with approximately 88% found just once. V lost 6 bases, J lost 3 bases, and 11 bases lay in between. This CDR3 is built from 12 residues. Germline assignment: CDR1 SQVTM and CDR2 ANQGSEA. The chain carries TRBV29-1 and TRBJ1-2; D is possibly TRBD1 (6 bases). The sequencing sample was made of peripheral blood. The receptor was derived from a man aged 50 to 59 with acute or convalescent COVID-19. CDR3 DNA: TGCAGCGTGAAACAGGGAGACTATGGCTACACCTTC. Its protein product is CSVKQGDYGYTF.